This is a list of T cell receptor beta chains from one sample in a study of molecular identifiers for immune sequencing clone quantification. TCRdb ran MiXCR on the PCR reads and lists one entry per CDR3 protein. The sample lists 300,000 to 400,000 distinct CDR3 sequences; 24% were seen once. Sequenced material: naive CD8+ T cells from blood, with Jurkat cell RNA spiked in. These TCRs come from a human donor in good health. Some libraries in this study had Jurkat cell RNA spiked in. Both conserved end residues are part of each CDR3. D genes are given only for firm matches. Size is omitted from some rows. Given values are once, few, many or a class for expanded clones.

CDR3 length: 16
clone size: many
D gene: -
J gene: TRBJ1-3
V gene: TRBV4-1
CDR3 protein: CASSPGDWDSGNTIYF
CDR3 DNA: TGCGCCAGCAGCCCAGGGGACTGGGACTCTGGAAACACCATATATTTT

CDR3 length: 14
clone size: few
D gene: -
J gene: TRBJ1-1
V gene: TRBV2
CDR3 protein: CASSEPTMNTEAFF
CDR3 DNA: TGTGCCAGCAGTGAACCCACTATGAACACTGAAGCTTTCTTT

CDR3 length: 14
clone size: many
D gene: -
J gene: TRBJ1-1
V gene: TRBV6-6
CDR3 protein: CASSYRGQDTEAFF
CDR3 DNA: TGTGCCAGCAGTTACAGAGGGCAGGACACTGAAGCTTTCTTT

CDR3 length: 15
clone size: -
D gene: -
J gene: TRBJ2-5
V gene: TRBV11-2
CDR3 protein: CASSTPFREQETQYF
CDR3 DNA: TGTGCCAGCAGCACCCCGTTTCGTGAGCAAGAGACCCAGTACTTC

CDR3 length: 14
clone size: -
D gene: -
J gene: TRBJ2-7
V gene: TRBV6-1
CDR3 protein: CAGSLVRLSYEQYF
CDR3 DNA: TGTGCCGGCAGTCTGGTCAGACTTAGCTACGAGCAGTACTTC

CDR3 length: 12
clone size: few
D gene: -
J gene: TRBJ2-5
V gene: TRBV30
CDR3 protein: CAWSVPQETQYF
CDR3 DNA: TGTGCCTGGAGTGTCCCCCAAGAGACCCAGTACTTC

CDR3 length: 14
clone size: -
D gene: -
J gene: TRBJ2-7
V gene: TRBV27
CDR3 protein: CASRYTGSRYEQYF
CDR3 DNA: TGTGCCAGCAGATACACAGGGTCCAGGTACGAGCAGTACTTC

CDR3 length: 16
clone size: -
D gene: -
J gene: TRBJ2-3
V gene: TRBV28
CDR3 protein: CASNLGARAITDTQYF
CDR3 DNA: TGTGCCAGCAACCTGGGCGCGCGGGCGATCACAGATACGCAGTATTTT

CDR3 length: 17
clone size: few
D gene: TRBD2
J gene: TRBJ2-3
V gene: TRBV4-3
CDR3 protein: CASSQDGLAGTTDTQYF
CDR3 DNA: TGCGCCAGCAGCCAAGATGGACTAGCGGGGACCACAGATACGCAGTATTTT

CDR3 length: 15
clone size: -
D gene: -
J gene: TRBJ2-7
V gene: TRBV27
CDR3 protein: CASSLSLGGIYEQYF
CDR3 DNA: TGTGCCAGCAGTTTATCACTAGGAGGGATATACGAGCAGTACTTC

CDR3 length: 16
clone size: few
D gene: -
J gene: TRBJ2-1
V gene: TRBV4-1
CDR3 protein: CASSQDLQGSYNEQFF
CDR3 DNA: TGCGCCAGCAGCCAAGATCTTCAGGGTTCCTACAATGAGCAGTTCTTC

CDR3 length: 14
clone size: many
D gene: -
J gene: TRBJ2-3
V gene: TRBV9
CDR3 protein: CASSAGQTGDTQYF
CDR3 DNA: TGTGCCAGCAGCGCCGGACAGACTGGTGATACGCAGTATTTT

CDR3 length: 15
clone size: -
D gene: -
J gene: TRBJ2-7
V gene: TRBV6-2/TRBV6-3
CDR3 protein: CASSPRSPSGYAQYF
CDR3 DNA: TGTGCCAGCAGTCCCCGTTCGCCGTCCGGTTACGCGCAGTACTTC

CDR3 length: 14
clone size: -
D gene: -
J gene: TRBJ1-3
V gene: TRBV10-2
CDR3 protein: CASSDFRSGNTIYF
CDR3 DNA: TGCGCCAGCAGTGATTTCCGGTCTGGAAACACCATATATTTT

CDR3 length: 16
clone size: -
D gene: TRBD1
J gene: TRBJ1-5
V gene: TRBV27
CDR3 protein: CASSLSYGQGTQPQHF
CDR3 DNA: TGTGCCAGCAGTTTATCTTATGGACAGGGGACCCAGCCCCAGCATTTT

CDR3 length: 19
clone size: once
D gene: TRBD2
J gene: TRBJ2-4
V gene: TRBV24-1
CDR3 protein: CATSDSRTLAGAGNNIQYF
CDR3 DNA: TGTGCCACCAGTGATTCTAGGACACTAGCGGGAGCTGGCAACAACATTCAGTACTTC

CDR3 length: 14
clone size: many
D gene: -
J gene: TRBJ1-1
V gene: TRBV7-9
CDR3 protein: CASSFGAMNTEAFF
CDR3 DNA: TGTGCCAGCAGCTTTGGGGCCATGAACACTGAAGCTTTCTTT

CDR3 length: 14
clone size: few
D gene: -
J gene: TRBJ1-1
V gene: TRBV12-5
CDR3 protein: CASGLGLDPTEAFF
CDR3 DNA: TGTGCTAGTGGTTTGGGCTTGGATCCGACTGAAGCTTTCTTT

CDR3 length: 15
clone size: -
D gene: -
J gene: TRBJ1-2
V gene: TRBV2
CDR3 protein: CASRGTGTPAYGYTF
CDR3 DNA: TGTGCCAGCAGGGGGACCGGGACACCGGCCTATGGCTACACCTTC

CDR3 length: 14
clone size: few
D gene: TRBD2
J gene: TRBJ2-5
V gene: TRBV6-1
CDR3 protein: CASSEVAGEETQYF
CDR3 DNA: TGTGCCAGCAGTGAAGTGGCGGGGGAAGAGACCCAGTACTTC

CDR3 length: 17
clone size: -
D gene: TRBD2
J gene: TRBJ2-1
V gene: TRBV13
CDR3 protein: CASSLSELAATYNEQFF
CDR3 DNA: TGTGCCAGCAGCTTATCCGAACTAGCGGCCACCTACAATGAGCAGTTCTTC

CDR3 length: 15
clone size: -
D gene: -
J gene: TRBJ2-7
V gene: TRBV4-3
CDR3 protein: CASSEENRKHYEQYF
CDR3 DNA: TGCGCCAGCAGCGAAGAAAACAGAAAACACTACGAGCAGTACTTC

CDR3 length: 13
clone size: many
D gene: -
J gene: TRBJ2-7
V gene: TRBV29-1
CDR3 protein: CSVAPGTAYEQYF
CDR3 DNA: TGCAGCGTTGCCCCGGGGACTGCCTACGAGCAGTACTTC

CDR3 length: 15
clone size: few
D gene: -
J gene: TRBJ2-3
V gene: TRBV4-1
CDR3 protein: CASSQVAGLWNTQYF
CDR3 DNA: TGCGCCAGCAGCCAAGTGGCAGGCCTCTGGAATACGCAGTATTTT

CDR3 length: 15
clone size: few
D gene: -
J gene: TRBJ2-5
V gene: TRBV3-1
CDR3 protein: CASSPPRRGQETQYF
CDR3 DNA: TGTGCCAGCAGCCCCCCGCGTAGGGGCCAAGAGACCCAGTACTTC

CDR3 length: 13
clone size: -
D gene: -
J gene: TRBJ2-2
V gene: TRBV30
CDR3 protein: CAWSGLRTGELFF
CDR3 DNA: TGTGCCTGGAGCGGCCTCCGCACCGGGGAGCTGTTTTTT

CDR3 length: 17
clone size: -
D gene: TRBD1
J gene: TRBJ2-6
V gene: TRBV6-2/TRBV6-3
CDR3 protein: CASSSKPTGVGANVLTF
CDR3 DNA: TGTGCCAGCAGTTCAAAACCCACAGGGGTCGGGGCCAACGTCCTGACTTTC

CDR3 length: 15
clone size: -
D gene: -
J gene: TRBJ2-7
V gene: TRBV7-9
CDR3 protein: CASSPPGTPSNEQYF
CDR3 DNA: TGTGCCAGCAGCCCGCCCGGGACACCATCAAACGAGCAGTACTTC